This T cell receptor beta chain was captured in a study of post-analysis software for immune sequencing data (dated by TCRdb to the mid-2010s). With regard to the full study: Disease courses on record covered relapsing-remitting, secondary progressive and progressive-relapsing multiple sclerosis, though some patients had no subtype annotation. The patient repertoires were set against under 12 previously published healthy control repertoires from donors whose ages ranged from roughly 6 to 27 years. A subset of samples was prepared in parallel using single-end sample barcoding, then pooled and co-amplified after Illumina adapter ligation. What the authors observed across the whole study: The control group was slightly older than the multiple sclerosis patient group. Roughly 5 TRBV segments, including TRBV5-6, TRBV5-1 and TRBV20-1, were significantly more frequent in patients than controls. When samples were clustered directly using the F measure, samples prepared in the same batch co-clustered strongly, which prompted a batch-effect correction. Compared with controls, multiple sclerosis patients had significantly lower normalized Chao1 diversity, a finding suggesting substantial peripheral T-cell clonal expansion.

Library generation was performed with PCR. The sequencing machine was an Illumina HiSeq 2500. To reduce PCR and sequencing biases, unique molecular identifiers were incorporated into the TCR beta cDNA libraries. Approximately 500,000 cDNA molecules were obtained per 1 to 10 million input T cells, so each molecule approximated one T cell. The same protocol used for the earlier healthy control dataset was applied to prepare and sequence the patient libraries. Samples belonging to the same batch were prepared together, multiplexed and sequenced on a shared HiSeq lane. The original pipeline was this. Raw barcoded reads were processed with MIGEC, and single-read molecular identifier groups were discarded before consensus assembly and CDR3 extraction. Clonotype tables were post-analysed with VDJtools, and diversity was normalized by down-sampling all datasets to the smallest sample size. To correct batch-related cross-sample contamination, repertoire overlap clustering matched CDR3 amino acid sequences but not nucleotide sequences. Using fastp at Q25 and MiXCR, TCRdb reprocessed the public reads and kept productive beta chains. Records with the same CDR3 protein are collapsed into one entry carrying the most frequent genes and DNA. The V and J calls here are based on TCRdb, not the publication. A total of approximately 770,000 distinct CDR3 sequences appear in this sample, 46% of them only once. 4.9% of the sample is held by the ten biggest clonotypes.

The CDR1 and CDR2 encoded by the germline V gene are SQVTM and ANQGSEA. Including cysteine and phenylalanine, the CDR3 has 15 amino acids. Here the CDR3 DNA is all that survives: 45 bases in frame from base 1. Notes on this clonotype: Which antigen it targets is not known. A read error may account for a junction end that differs from germline.

TCR beta repertoires were profiled from peripheral blood of roughly twelve young patients with multiple sclerosis to demonstrate the VDJtools post-analysis software. The multiple sclerosis patients were children and adolescents ranging in age from roughly 6 to 16 years. Sequencing used blood. The chain links TRBV29-1 with TRBJ2-3; the D region possibly corresponds to TRBD1 (6 bases align). The source of this sequence is a girl aged 10 to 17 with multiple sclerosis. CDR3 reads: CSVEETGRVPDMQYF. Here is the DNA: TGCAGCGTTGAAGAGACAGGTCGGGTCCCAGATATGCAGTATTTT.